A single TCR beta chain is shown here with its context. The source of the sample is a study of blood T cells in healthy people across ages. J lost 8 bases, V lost 4 bases, and 10 bases had no gene match. Germline V gene data show CDR1 as SGHRS and CDR2 as YFSETQ. This CDR3 region has 14 residues. A second about 7 to 11 cycle PCR used barcoded and J-beta primers. Each CDR3 protein gets one entry after TCRdb re-called the 5' RACE reads with MiXCR. The profile shows roughly 1.7 million distinct CDR3 sequences, 30% to 40% of them singletons. The clonotype originates from a woman in her 30s in good health. The source material was blood. The V and J genes are TRBV5-1 and TRBJ1-2; 8 positions agree with TRBD1. The CDR3 DNA reads TGCGCCAGCAGCGGCGGACAGGGAGAGTCGGGCTACACCTTC. This codes for CASSGGQGESGYTF.